This TCR beta chain was obtained from a study of cytomegalovirus exposure and HLA in healthy donors. Study-wide background: Prior work identified 95 million to 120 million unique TCR beta sequences in around 170 million T cells.

The CDR3 is made up of 15 amino acids. CDR1 is SNHLY, CDR2 FYNNEI, per germline. V shed 0 bases, J shed 7 bases, and the junction held 3 bases outside the gene matches. Findings of the study overall: Testing in vitro showed a few CMV-associated chains specific for CMV antigens.

PCR was performed using 60 Vbeta and 13 Jbeta primers. Clones were sequenced by immunoSEQ multiplex PCR, and TCRdb holds only the in-frame ones, with some missing. The repertoire consists of more than 50,000 clones, with about 77% occurring once and the leading ten covering 2.5%. As for this clone: Its antigen is undetermined.

The chain combines TRBV2 with TRBJ2-2, with 9 bases lining up with TRBD1. The sequence was obtained from a female donor in good health and CMV-seronegative. Sequencing input: PBMCs. For the CDR3, the DNA is TGTGCCAGCAGTGAAGCTCGGACAGGGGACGGGGAGCTGTTTTTT. It specifies CASSEARTGDGELFF.